This entry lists 8 T cell receptor beta chains sequenced from one sample in a study of T cells in Graves' hyperthyroidism and ophthalmopathy. Regions amplified from RNA transcripts were the TCR beta CDR3 regions. In the first-round RT-PCR of the TCR CDR3, the HTBI primer set was used. One entry per CDR3 protein results from TCRdb running MiXCR on the multiplex PCR reads. The sample lists roughly 700,000 distinct CDR3 sequences, 14% occurring once. The sequenced material came from blood. These receptors were obtained from a woman aged 18-35 years with Graves' hyperthyroidism.

This clonotype was recorded at least ten times. The chain is built from TRBV6-1 and TRBJ2-1; perhaps TRBD2 as D (6 bases). CDR1 and CDR2 (germline): MNHNS, SASEGT. The CDR3 totals 13 residues. The ends were cut back, 8 bases at V and 0 bases at J, with 8 bases in the middle. CDR3 DNA sequence: TGTGCCAGCGGAGGGGACTCCTACAATGAGCAGTTCTTC. Protein product: CASGGDSYNEQFF.

This clonotype was seen only a few times. The chain links TRBV7-8 to TRBJ2-1, with D perhaps TRBD2 (6 bases). The CDR3 sequence is 15 residues long. The germline V gene encodes CDR1 SGHVS and CDR2 FQNEAQ. Trimming left V 5 bases short and J 4 bases short, with 15 bases between. CDR3 sequence reads: CASSQPGTPYNEQFF. The CDR3 bases are TGTGCCAGCAGCCAACCCGGGACTCCTTACAATGAGCAGTTCTTC.

This clonotype was detected many times. The chain is built from TRBV30 and TRBJ2-7; 9 bases map to TRBD1. The germline gives CDR1 GTSNPN, CDR2 SVGIG (reference sequence). The CDR3 covers 16 residues. The ends lost 2 bases at V and 3 bases at J; junction bases unmatched: 11. CDR3 sequence: CAWSSWDRAKHYEQYF. In nucleotides, the CDR3 is TGTGCCTGGAGTTCCTGGGACAGGGCGAAACACTACGAGCAGTACTTC.

This clonotype was seen ten or more times. CDR3 sequence: CASSLGLAGVTYNEQFF. CDR3 sequence (DNA): TGCGCCAGCAGCCTGGGACTAGCGGGAGTTACTTACAATGAGCAGTTCTTC. The rearrangement links TRBV5-1 to TRBJ2-1; 14 nucleotides match TRBD2. V lost 4 bases to trimming and J lost 4 bases; unmatched junction nucleotides: 7. Germline CDR1 reads SGHRS; CDR2 reads YFSETQ. The CDR3 extends over 17 amino acids.

The chain links TRBV7-3 to TRBJ2-1; 11 bases are a match to TRBD2. The J segment lost 7 bases and the V segment lost 5 bases, leaving 10 bases of the junction unmatched. The CDR3 has 16 amino acids. Germline CDR1 reads SGHTA; CDR2 reads FQGTGA. The CDR3 protein is CASSRVAGGERNEQFF. The CDR3 coding sequence is TGTGCCAGCAGCCGGGTAGCGGGAGGGGAAAGAAATGAGCAGTTCTTC.

This clonotype appeared a few times. The chain has TRBV10-3 and TRBJ2-7; 10 positions match TRBD1. Germline CDR1 reads ENHRY; CDR2 reads SYGVKD. Losses at the gene ends were 6 bases for V and 6 bases for J; bases not matched to a gene: 14. The CDR3 is 16 residues long. CDR3 sequence: CAIRHGPGQGPSEQYF. The CDR3 DNA is TGTGCCATCAGACACGGGCCGGGACAGGGGCCGTCCGAGCAGTACTTC.

This clonotype was counted ten times or more. The chain carries TRBV7-2 and TRBJ2-1; 9 nucleotides match TRBD2. Germline assignment: CDR1 SGHTA and CDR2 FQGNSA. Trimming took 5 bases from V and 12 from J; bases not matched to a gene: 11. The CDR3 totals 14 residues. CDR3 bases: TGTGCCAGCAGCGAAGGGCTAGCGGGGCGGGGGCAGTTCTTC. Amino acids: CASSEGLAGRGQFF.

The chain uses TRBV11-2 and TRBJ2-1; TRBD2 agrees at 14 bases. The V gene's germline CDR1 is SGHAT and CDR2 FQNNGV. The V gene end was trimmed by 4 bases and the J gene end by 4 bases; junction bases not matched to a gene: 9. The CDR3 has 18 residues. The CDR3 DNA follows: TGTGCCAGCAGCTCCCCTGGGACTAGCGGGAGTTCTTACAATGAGCAGTTCTTC. The encoded protein is CASSSPGTSGSSYNEQFF.